Listed here is a single T cell receptor (beta chain). As originally analysed: ImmunoSEQ output held junction-only sequences without quality scores, so filtering differed. The table came from immunoSEQ multiplex PCR; TCRdb's copy has only in-frame clones and leaves some out. The V and J calls and the clone size are those of that table, but D and trimming were determined from the DNA. The sample holds more than 2,000,000 clones, about 92% seen once. This sample is part of a study of shared clonotypes between healthy human individuals. Healthy HIV-negative adults with no recent acute infections or vaccinations were recruited as donors. Division of CD4+ cells produced a CD45RA+ naive subset and a CD45RA-negative memory subset. The sample consisted of naive CD4+ T cells from PBMCs. Subset in this sample: CD45RA+ positively selected. This TCR derives from a man between 18 and 35 years old in good health. Some clones in this sample may be carry-over from other donors' samples.

This chain's CDR3 is CASRGQPISTDTQYF. The DNA for the CDR3 is TGCGCCAGCAGGGGACAGCCCATATCCACAGATACGCAGTATTTT. The V and J genes are TRBV5-1 and TRBJ2-3; TRBD1 agrees at 7 bases. Germline CDR1 reads SGHRS; CDR2 reads YFSETQ. This CDR3 region has 15 residues. The V and J ends lost 5 bases and 2 bases, in that order; junction bases with no gene match: 8.